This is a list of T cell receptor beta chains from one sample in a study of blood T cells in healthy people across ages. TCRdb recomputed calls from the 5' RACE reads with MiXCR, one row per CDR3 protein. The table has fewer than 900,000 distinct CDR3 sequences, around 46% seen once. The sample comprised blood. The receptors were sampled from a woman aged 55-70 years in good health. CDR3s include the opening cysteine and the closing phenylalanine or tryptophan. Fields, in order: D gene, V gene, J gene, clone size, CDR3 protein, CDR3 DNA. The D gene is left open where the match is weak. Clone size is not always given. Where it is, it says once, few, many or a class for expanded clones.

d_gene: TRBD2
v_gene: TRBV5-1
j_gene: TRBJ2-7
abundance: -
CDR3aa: CASSLFSASGGSYEQYF
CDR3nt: TGCGCCAGCAGCTTGTTTTCTGCTAGCGGGGGCTCCTACGAGCAGTACTTC

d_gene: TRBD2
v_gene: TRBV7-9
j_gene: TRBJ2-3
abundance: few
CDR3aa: CATPGTSESTDTQYF
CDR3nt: TGTGCCACCCCAGGGACTAGCGAATCCACAGATACGCAGTATTTT

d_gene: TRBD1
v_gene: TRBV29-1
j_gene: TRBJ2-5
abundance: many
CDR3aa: CSAPGTGFSETQYF
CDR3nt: TGCAGCGCTCCCGGGACAGGTTTTAGTGAGACCCAGTACTTC

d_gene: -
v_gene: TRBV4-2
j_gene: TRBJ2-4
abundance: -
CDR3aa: CASSSASGTRDSKNIQYF
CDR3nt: TGTGCCAGCAGCTCCGCGTCCGGCACGCGGGATTCCAAAAACATTCAGTACTTC

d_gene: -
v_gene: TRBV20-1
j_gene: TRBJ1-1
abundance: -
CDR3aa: CSASGQRLLNTEAFF
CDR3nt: TGCAGTGCTAGTGGGCAGCGGCTTCTAAACACTGAAGCTTTCTTT

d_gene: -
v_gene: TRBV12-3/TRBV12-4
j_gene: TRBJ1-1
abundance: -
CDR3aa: CASSLKTAFAEAFF
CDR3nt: TGTGCCAGCAGTTTGAAGACGGCCTTTGCTGAAGCTTTCTTT

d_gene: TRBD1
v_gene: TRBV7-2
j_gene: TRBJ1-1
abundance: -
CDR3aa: CASSSTGGPNTEAFF
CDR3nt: TGTGCCAGCAGCTCGACAGGGGGCCCGAACACTGAAGCTTTCTTT

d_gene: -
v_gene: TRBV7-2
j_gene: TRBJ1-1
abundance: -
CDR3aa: CASSSREENTEAFF
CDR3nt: TGTGCCAGCAGCTCCAGGGAGGAAAACACTGAAGCTTTCTTT

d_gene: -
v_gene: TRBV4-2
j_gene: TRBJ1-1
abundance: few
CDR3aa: CASSQDAEAFF
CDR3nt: TGTGCCAGCAGCCAAGACGCTGAAGCTTTCTTT

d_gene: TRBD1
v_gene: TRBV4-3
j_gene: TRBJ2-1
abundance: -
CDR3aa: CASSHTTTRVPGGNEQFF
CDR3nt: TGCGCCAGCAGCCACACTACCACGCGGGTCCCAGGGGGCAATGAGCAGTTCTTC

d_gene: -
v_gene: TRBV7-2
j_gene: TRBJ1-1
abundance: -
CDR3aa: CASSFDWGPDTEAFF
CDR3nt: TGTGCCAGCAGCTTTGATTGGGGGCCGGACACTGAAGCTTTCTTT

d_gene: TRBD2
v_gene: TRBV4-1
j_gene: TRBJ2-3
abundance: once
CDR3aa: CASSQGASGGVDTQYF
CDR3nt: TGCGCCAGCAGCCAAGGAGCTAGCGGGGGAGTAGATACGCAGTATTTT

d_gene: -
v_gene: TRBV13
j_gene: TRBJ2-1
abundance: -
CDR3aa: CASSITGTVPYNEQFF
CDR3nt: TGTGCCAGCAGCATAACCGGGACGGTCCCCTACAATGAGCAGTTCTTC

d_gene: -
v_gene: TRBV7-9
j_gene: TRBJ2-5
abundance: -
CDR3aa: CASSSQSWETQYF
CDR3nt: TGTGCCAGCAGCTCACAGAGTTGGGAGACCCAGTACTTC

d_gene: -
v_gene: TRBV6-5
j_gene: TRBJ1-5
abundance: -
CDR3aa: CASSYSSVQGSDQPQHF
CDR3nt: TGTGCCAGCAGCTATTCCTCTGTACAGGGTAGTGATCAGCCCCAGCATTTT

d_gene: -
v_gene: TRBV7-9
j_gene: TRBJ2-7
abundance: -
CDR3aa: CASSLANRVVIGDYEQYF
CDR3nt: TGTGCCAGCAGCTTAGCGAACAGGGTCGTAATTGGGGACTACGAGCAGTACTTC

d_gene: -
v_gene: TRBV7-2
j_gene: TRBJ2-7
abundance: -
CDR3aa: CASSRHPGRAYEQYF
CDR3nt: TGTGCCAGCAGCCGACACCCGGGACGGGCCTACGAGCAGTACTTC

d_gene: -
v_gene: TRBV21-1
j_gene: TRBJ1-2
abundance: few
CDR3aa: CASSNHEGQRYGYTF
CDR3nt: TGTGCCAGCAGCAACCACGAGGGACAGCGCTACGGCTACACCTTC

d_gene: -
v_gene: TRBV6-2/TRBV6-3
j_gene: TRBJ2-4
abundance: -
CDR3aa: CASSYPGTAKNIQYF
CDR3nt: TGTGCCAGCAGTTACCCCGGGACAGCCAAAAACATTCAGTACTTC

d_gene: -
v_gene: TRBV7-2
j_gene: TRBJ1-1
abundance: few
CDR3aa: CASTITGTQIRTEAFF
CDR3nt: TGTGCCAGCACGATAACCGGGACTCAAATACGCACTGAAGCTTTCTTT

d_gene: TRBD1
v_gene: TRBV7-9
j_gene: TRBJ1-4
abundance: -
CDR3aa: CASSFPGQGATNEKLFF
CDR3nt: TGTGCCAGCAGCTTCCCCGGACAGGGGGCGACTAATGAAAAACTGTTTTTT

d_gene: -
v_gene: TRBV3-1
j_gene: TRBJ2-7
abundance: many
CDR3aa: CASSRDVGEQYF
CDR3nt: TGTGCCAGCAGCCGAGACGTGGGCGAGCAGTACTTC

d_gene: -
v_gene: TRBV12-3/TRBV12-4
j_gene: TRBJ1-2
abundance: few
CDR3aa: CASRSPGTSYTF
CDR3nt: TGTGCCAGCAGATCTCCCGGGACTAGCTACACCTTC

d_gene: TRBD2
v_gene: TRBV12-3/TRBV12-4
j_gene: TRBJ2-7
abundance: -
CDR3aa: CASSLNSGVVSYNEQYF
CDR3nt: TGTGCCAGCAGTTTAAATAGCGGGGTAGTCTCCTACAATGAGCAGTACTTC

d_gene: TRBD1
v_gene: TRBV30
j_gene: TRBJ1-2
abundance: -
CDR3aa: CAGPSGTGYGYTF
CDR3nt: TGTGCCGGGCCATCCGGGACAGGATATGGCTACACCTTC

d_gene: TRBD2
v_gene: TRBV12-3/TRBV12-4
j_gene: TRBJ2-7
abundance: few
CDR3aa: CASSFTAGGGYEQYF
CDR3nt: TGTGCCAGCAGTTTTACTGCGGGAGGGGGGTACGAGCAGTACTTC

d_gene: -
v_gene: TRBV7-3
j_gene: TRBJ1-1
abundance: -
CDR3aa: CASSPDSMNTEAFF
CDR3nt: TGTGCCAGCAGCCCGGACAGCATGAACACTGAAGCTTTCTTT

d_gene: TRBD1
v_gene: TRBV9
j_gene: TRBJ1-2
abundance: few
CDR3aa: CASSAGTGVTGYTF
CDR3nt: TGTGCCAGCAGCGCCGGGACAGGGGTTACTGGCTACACCTTC

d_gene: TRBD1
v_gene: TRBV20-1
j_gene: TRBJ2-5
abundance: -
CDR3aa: CSARSGTGGQETQYF
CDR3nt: TGCAGTGCTAGGTCCGGGACAGGGGGCCAAGAGACCCAGTACTTC

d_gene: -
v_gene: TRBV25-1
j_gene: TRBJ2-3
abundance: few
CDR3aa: CASSEGHTDTQYF
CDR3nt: TGTGCCAGCAGTGAGGGACACACAGATACGCAGTATTTT

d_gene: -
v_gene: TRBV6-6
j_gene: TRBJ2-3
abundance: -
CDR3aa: CANSYSSGDTFTDTQYF
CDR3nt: TGTGCCAACAGTTACTCTTCTGGGGATACATTCACAGATACGCAGTATTTT

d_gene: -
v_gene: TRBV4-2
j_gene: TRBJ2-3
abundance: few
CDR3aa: CASSQEAGRADTQYF
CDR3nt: TGTGCCAGCAGCCAAGAGGCAGGGCGTGCAGATACGCAGTATTTT

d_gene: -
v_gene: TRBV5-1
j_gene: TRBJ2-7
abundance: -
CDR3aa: CASSPDIPYSYEQYF
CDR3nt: TGCGCCAGCAGCCCGGACATCCCGTATTCCTACGAGCAGTACTTC

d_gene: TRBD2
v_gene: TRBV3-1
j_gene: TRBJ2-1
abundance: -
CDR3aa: CASSQLAGVSYNGQFF
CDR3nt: TGTGCCAGCAGCCAACTAGCGGGGGTATCCTACAATGGGCAGTTCTTC

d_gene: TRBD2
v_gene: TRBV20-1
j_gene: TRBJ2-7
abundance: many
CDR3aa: CSAFPSGVSYEQYF
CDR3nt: TGCAGTGCTTTCCCTAGCGGGGTGAGTTACGAGCAGTACTTC

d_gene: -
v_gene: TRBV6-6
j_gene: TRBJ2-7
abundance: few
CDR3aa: CASSYSLSYEQYF
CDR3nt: TGTGCCAGCAGTTACTCACTTTCCTACGAGCAGTACTTC

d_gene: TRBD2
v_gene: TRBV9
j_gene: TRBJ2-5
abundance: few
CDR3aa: CASSPRGLAGGQETQYF
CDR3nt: TGTGCCAGCAGCCCCAGAGGACTAGCGGGGGGGCAAGAGACCCAGTACTTC

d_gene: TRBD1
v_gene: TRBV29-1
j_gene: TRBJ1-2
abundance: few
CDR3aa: CSVPTGVAGYTF
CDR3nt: TGCAGCGTTCCTACAGGGGTGGCTGGCTACACCTTC

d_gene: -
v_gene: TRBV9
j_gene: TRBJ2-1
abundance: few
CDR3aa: CASGAAQGSYNEQFF
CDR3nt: TGTGCCAGCGGAGCGGCTCAGGGCTCCTACAATGAGCAGTTCTTC

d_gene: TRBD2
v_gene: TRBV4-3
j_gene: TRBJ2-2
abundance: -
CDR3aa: CASSPAGGGNTGELFF
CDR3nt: TGCGCCAGCAGCCCCGCGGGAGGAGGGAACACCGGGGAGCTGTTTTTT

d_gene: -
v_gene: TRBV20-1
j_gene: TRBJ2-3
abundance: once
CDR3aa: CSARDKRSTDTQYF
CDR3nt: TGCAGTGCTAGAGATAAGCGATCCACAGATACGCAGTATTTT

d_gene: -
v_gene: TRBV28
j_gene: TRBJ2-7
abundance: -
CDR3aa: CASSATRGGQTTYF
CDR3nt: TGTGCCAGCAGTGCTACTCGGGGCGGGCAAACTACGTACTTC

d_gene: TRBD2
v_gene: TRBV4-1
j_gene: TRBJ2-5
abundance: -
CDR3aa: CASSQGTSGHQETQYF
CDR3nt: TGCGCCAGCAGCCAGGGGACTAGCGGGCACCAAGAGACCCAGTACTTC

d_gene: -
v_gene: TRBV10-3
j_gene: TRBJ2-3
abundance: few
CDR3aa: CAISESNVGGTDTQYF
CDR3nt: TGTGCCATCAGTGAGTCAAACGTAGGGGGCACAGATACGCAGTATTTT